This TCR beta chain was found in a study of CD8 T cells in Susac syndrome. Germline assignment: CDR1 SGDLS and CDR2 YYNGEE. This CDR3 contains 14 residues. Trimming cost V 3 bases and J 2 bases, with 12 bases left between them. The multiple sclerosis controls were treatment-naive patients with relapsing-remitting disease that was stable or active. Roughly 0.5 to 1 ug RNA was reverse transcribed with random hexamers. One entry per CDR3 protein results from TCRdb running MiXCR on the immunoSEQ multiplex PCR reads. The sample lists roughly 140,000 distinct CDR3 sequences, roughly 94% seen once, with just over 0.2% in the top ten.

The sequence was obtained from a human donor with multiple sclerosis. The chain joins TRBV9 to TRBJ2-7; no firm D call. The sequenced sample consisted of CD8+ T cells from PBMCs. The CDR3 sequence: CASSGGLGTYEQYF. The CDR3 DNA reads as TGTGCCAGCAGCGGTGGGCTTGGAACCTACGAGCAGTACTTC. Variable domain in full (rest from reference TRBV9 and TRBJ2-7): DSGVTQTPKHLITATGQRVTLRCSPRSGDLSVYWYQQSLDQGLQFLIQYYNGEERAKGNILERFSAQQFPDLHSELNLSSLELGDSALYFCASSGGLGTYEQYFGPGTRLTVT.